The rows below give T cell receptor beta chains drawn from one sample of a study of cytomegalovirus exposure and HLA in healthy donors. Repertoires were generated with immunoSEQ multiplex PCR, while TCRdb's copy carries only in-frame clones and drops some. The sample holds about 240,000 clones, 86% seen once. Sequenced sample: PBMCs. These TCRs come from a woman under 40 in good health and CMV-seropositive. Both conserved end residues are trimmed from each CDR3.

V	J	CDR3
TRBV7-3	TRBJ2-7	ASSPSGSDEQY
TRBV2	TRBJ2-7	ASRDLAGVSHEQY
TRBV7-8	TRBJ2-2	ASSLREGRNTGELF
TRBV7-2	TRBJ1-5	ASSRGQGYQPQH
TRBV15	TRBJ2-7	ATSRDTSRPYEQY
TRBV7-2	TRBJ2-1	ASSRDSVSYNEQF
TRBV19	TRBJ2-3	ASSIDLRGTQY
TRBV10-3	TRBJ2-6	AISGSGGQGAGGANVLT
TRBV5-4	TRBJ2-1	ASSFDTGGEQF
TRBV27	TRBJ2-4	ASSRTSGSSTAKNIQY
TRBV5-1	TRBJ2-7	ASSLAGQGSSYEQY
TRBV4-1	TRBJ2-5	ASSHLSDREETQY
TRBV29-1	TRBJ2-1	SVEGRGYEQF
TRBV4-1	TRBJ1-1	ASSQDRLGNTEAF
TRBV6-4	TRBJ2-1	ASSGIAGGNNEQF
TRBV28	TRBJ1-2	ASSWTASNYGYT
TRBV6-1	TRBJ2-5	ASSTSGFRETQY
TRBV30	TRBJ1-5	AWTKDRGEPQH
TRBV30	TRBJ2-7	AWSFDRGIYEQY
TRBV30	TRBJ1-5	AWTGTGTGGETQH
TRBV28	TRBJ2-1	SGAGGSNEQF
TRBV27	TRBJ1-1	ASSFREFQGGVGTEAF
TRBV5-1	TRBJ1-1	ASSLETGSPEAF
TRBV7-8	TRBJ2-1	ASSLEPRTRDEQF
TRBV4-1	TRBJ2-1	ASSTILLHRDTWEGEQF
TRBV29-1	TRBJ2-3	SVEGQGADTQY
TRBV7-7	TRBJ2-7	ASSQGTRGNYEQY
TRBV20-1	TRBJ2-3	SASREAQY
TRBV9	TRBJ2-5	ASSGGLARETQY
TRBV4-1	TRBJ2-7	ASSQGGLAAAYEQY
TRBV9	TRBJ1-4	ASSAPGLGEKLF
TRBV12-2	TRBJ2-7	ASRLVGGRSYEQY
TRBV11-2	TRBJ2-7	ASSPVGGPPY
TRBV5-1	TRBJ1-5	ASSLASSRGGRRNQPQH
TRBV15	TRBJ2-7	ATSRWVDGSNGEQY
TRBV2	TRBJ2-2	ASSGLAGNTGELF
TRBV19	TRBJ1-2	ASSTRDRREGYT
TRBV4-1	TRBJ2-7	ASSPLGTGNYEQY
TRBV27	TRBJ2-1	ASSSGLAGGNEQF
TRBV7-6	TRBJ2-1	ASSLALRTSGRAGNEQF
TRBV5-1	TRBJ2-3	ASSLALAGGTDTQY
TRBV6-1	TRBJ2-1	ASSEASFNEQF
TRBV12-2	TRBJ2-7	ASRSALSIPETDSYEQY
TRBV19	TRBJ1-1	ASSIGQGEAF
TRBV5-4	TRBJ2-1	ASSAFWGGRANNEQF
TRBV7-2	TRBJ2-7	ASSLGVRTYEQY
TRBV27	TRBJ2-1	ASSWGTSGSVTEQF
TRBV25-1	TRBJ2-2	ASRRADVVGELF
TRBV28	TRBJ2-1	ASKPHDQDEQF
TRBV29-1	TRBJ2-7	SAGDSFYEQY
TRBV2	TRBJ2-7	ASSDLANSYEQY
TRBV12-5	TRBJ2-1	ASGLVSRVVQF
TRBV11-3	TRBJ1-4	ASSEGGPSEKLF
TRBV9	TRBJ2-7	ASSATGQNYEQY
TRBV6-6	TRBJ2-7	ASRSREGRYEQY